This entry is about one T cell receptor beta chain. The sample comes from a study of blood T cell repertoires in COVID-19. Study context: Collection of acute and convalescent COVID-19 samples took place in the United States, Italy and Spain. T cells, B-cell-depleted T cells, or PBMCs supplied cDNA or gDNA.

Original data processing: Estimated nucleated cell counts came from reference gene primer amplification. TCRdb's table, derived via immunoSEQ multiplex PCR, lists solely in-frame clones and lacks some. Clone size and the V and J calls come from that table; the DNA yielded D and trimming. The sample yields 250,000 to 350,000 clones, approximately 91% seen once. J gave up 7 bases and V 6 bases, and 7 bases lay outside the gene matches. CDR3 size: 15 residues. Germline V gene sequence: CDR1 SNHLY, CDR2 FYNNEI. This chain joins TRBV2 and TRBJ1-6; 9 nucleotides agree with TRBD1. Sequencing was carried out using peripheral blood. This clonotype was sampled from a woman aged 55-69 years with acute or convalescent COVID-19. For the CDR3, the DNA is TGTGCCAGCAGACCCGGGACAGGGAGAAATTCACCCCTCCACTTT. This sequence encodes CASRPGTGRNSPLHF.